Each of the 4 T cell receptor beta chains below was sequenced from the same sample in a study of blood T cell repertoires in COVID-19. The protocol was immunoSEQ multiplex PCR, while the TCRdb copy is restricted to in-frame clones and leaves out a portion. In the table there are over 100,000 clones, over 80% of which are singletons. The sample consisted of peripheral blood. Receptor source: a woman in her 70s with acute or convalescent COVID-19.

The chain uses TRBV6-5 and TRBJ1-5; a weak D match, TRBD1 (6 bases). This CDR3 is 15 amino acids long. CDR1 is MNHEY, CDR2 SVGAGI, per germline. V was shortened by 6 bases and J by 6 bases, with 18 bases between the two germline ends. The CDR3 DNA sequence: TGTGCCAGCAGCGTCACAGGGTATGACGGTCAGCCCCAGCATTTT. Translation: CASSVTGYDGQPQHF.

The chain carries TRBV29-1 and TRBJ2-6; TRBD1 is a possible D gene (6 bases). Trimming pared 5 bases from V and 1 base from J, leaving 6 bases between. The germline V gene encodes CDR1 SQVTM and CDR2 ANQGSEA. The CDR3 has 13 residues. This chain's CDR3 is CSVQGSGANVLTF. CDR3 DNA sequence: TGCAGCGTTCAGGGGTCTGGGGCCAACGTCCTGACTTTC.

The V call is TRBV5-5, the J call TRBJ1-6; maybe TRBD1 (5 bases). Germline values: CDR1 SGHKS, CDR2 YYEKEE (reference sequence). V dropped 0 bases and J dropped 7 bases, with 14 bases sitting between them. CDR3 size: 16 residues. Written as DNA, the CDR3 is TGTGCCAGCAGCTTGGCCCCGGGGGGGTCCAATTCACCCCTCCACTTT. Its translation is CASSLAPGGSNSPLHF.

The chain combines TRBV28 with TRBJ2-5; 9 bases are a match to TRBD1. Germline values: CDR1 MDHEN, CDR2 SYDVKM. The CDR3 totals 13 residues. Trimming cost V 6 bases and J 4 bases; bases outside gene matches: 3. CDR3 loop: CASSPTGGETQYF. CDR3 sequence (DNA): TGTGCCAGCAGCCCGACAGGGGGAGAGACCCAGTACTTC.